The rows below give T cell receptor beta chains drawn from one sample of a study of Graves' ophthalmopathy and Graves' hyperthyroidism. Via MiXCR, TCRdb re-called the multiplex PCR reads, giving one row per CDR3 protein. The data hold hundreds of thousands of distinct CDR3 sequences, with about 24% observed a single time. The sequencing input was peripheral blood. Source of these receptors: a woman younger than 30 with stable Graves' hyperthyroidism. Some clones in this sample may be carry-over from other donors' samples. Both conserved end residues are part of each CDR3. The D gene is left open where the match is weak. A row's size may be missing; if present it is once, few, many or a size class.

cdr3_aa,cdr3_nt,clone_size,d_call,j_call,v_call
CASRSSGGGHPYGYTF,TGTGCCAGCAGATCCTCCGGAGGTGGACACCCCTATGGCTACACCTTC,NA,NA,TRBJ1-2,TRBV12-3/TRBV12-4
CASSSSGGYTF,TGTGCCAGCAGTTCATCGGGAGGCTACACCTTC,many,NA,TRBJ1-2,TRBV28
CASSGTSGSYEQYF,TGTGCCAGCTCCGGGACTAGCGGGAGCTACGAGCAGTACTTC,many,TRBD2,TRBJ2-7,TRBV5-1
CASSGASRQLYEQYF,TGTGCCAGCAGTGGGGCAAGTCGCCAGCTCTACGAGCAGTACTTC,NA,NA,TRBJ2-7,TRBV27
CAWATGQLYEQYF,TGTGCCTGGGCAACGGGACAGTTATACGAGCAGTACTTC,NA,TRBD1,TRBJ2-7,TRBV30
CASSLTDTSSYEQYF,TGTGCCAGCAGCTTGACTGACACGAGCTCCTACGAGCAGTACTTC,many,NA,TRBJ2-7,TRBV11-1
CASRFQTGNTGELFF,TGTGCCAGCAGGTTCCAGACAGGGAACACCGGGGAGCTGTTTTTT,NA,NA,TRBJ2-2,TRBV2
CASSQRPGDPLEQYF,TGCGCCAGCAGCCAACGTCCAGGGGATCCTCTCGAGCAGTACTTC,NA,NA,TRBJ2-7,TRBV4-1
CASSHPLAGDPRGQYF,TGCGCCAGCAGCCACCCTCTAGCGGGGGACCCCCGGGGGCAGTACTTC,few,TRBD2,TRBJ2-7,TRBV4-1
CASSLGGGTEVYEQYF,TGTGCCAGCAGTTTAGGAGGGGGGACAGAGGTCTACGAGCAGTACTTC,many,NA,TRBJ2-7,TRBV28